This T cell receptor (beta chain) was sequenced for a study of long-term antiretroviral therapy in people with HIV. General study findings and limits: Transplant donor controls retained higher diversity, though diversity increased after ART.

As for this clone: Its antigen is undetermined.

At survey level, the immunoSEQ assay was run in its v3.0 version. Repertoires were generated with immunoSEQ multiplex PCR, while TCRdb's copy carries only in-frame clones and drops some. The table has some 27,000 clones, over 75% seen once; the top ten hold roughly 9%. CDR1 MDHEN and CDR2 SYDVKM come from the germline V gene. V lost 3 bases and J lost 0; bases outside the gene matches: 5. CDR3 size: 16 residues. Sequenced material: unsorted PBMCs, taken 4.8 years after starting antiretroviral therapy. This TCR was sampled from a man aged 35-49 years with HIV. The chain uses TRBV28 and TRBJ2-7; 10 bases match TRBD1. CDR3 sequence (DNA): TGTGCCAGCAGTTTCTCCGGGACAGGGGTCTCCTACGAGCAGTACTTC. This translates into CASSFSGTGVSYEQYF.